The 11 T cell receptor beta chains in this list originate from one sample, sequenced in a study of cytomegalovirus exposure and HLA in healthy donors. This table comes from immunoSEQ multiplex PCR, and its TCRdb copy is limited to in-frame clones, with some not included. The repertoire holds 160,000 or so clones, with around four fifths as singletons. Sequencing used PBMCs. These receptors were taken from a man younger than 40 in good health and CMV-seropositive.

The chain has TRBV6-5 and TRBJ1-1, with 7 bases aligning to TRBD1. V lost 6 bases, J lost 7 bases, and 8 bases stayed unmatched. CDR1 and CDR2 (germline): MNHEY, SVGAGI. The CDR3 length is 13 residues. DNA for the CDR3: TGTGCCAGCAGCCCCCCGGGACAGAGTGAAGCTTTCTTT. Translating gives CASSPPGQSEAFF.

The J gene is TRBJ2-7, the V gene TRBV7-8; D unresolved. The CDR3 spans 13 residues. V lost 0 bases and J lost 2, with 5 bases in between. Germline V CDR1 and CDR2: SGHVS, FQNEAQ. CDR3 nucleotides: TGTGCCAGCAGCTTAGCAGCCACCTACGAGCAGTACTTC. This translates into CASSLAATYEQYF.

The chain is built from TRBV6-5 and TRBJ2-1; 7 positions agree with TRBD1. CDR1 is MNHEY and CDR2 is SVGAGI in the germline V gene. V gave up 4 bases and J gave up 0 bases; unmatched junction bases: 6. The length of the CDR3 is 16 residues. CDR3 DNA: TGTGCCAGCAGTTTCCAAGGGACAGACTCCTACAATGAGCAGTTCTTC. It is translated as CASSFQGTDSYNEQFF.

The V and J genes are TRBV7-9 and TRBJ1-2; TRBD1 matches at 7 bases. V was pared by 1 base and J by 0 bases, with 5 bases of the junction left unmatched. CDR3 length: 16 amino acids. Germline CDR1 reads SEHNR; CDR2 reads FQNEAQ (reference sequence). Written as DNA, the CDR3 is TGTGCCAGCAGCTTAGGCGGGACAGCGTCTAACTATGGCTACACCTTC. This codes for CASSLGGTASNYGYTF.

The rearrangement links TRBV6-6 to TRBJ1-5, with a weak D call TRBD1 (6 bases). Trimming took 6 bases from V and 3 from J, leaving 15 bases between them. This CDR3 has 15 amino acids. The germline V gene encodes CDR1 MNHNY and CDR2 SVGAGI (reference sequence). The CDR3 region has the DNA TGTGCCAGCAGGACCGGGACACTCCACAATCAGCCCCAGCATTTT. Amino acid sequence: CASRTGTLHNQPQHF.

The rearrangement links TRBV29-1 to TRBJ1-1; 9 bases agree with TRBD1. CDR1 SQVTM and CDR2 ANQGSEA come from the germline V gene. V trimming: 0 bases; J trimming: 9 bases; junction bases outside the gene matches: 8. This CDR3 is 14 amino acids long. Here the CDR3 DNA reads TGCAGCGTTGAAGAGACAGGGGGTCCATCTAAAGCTTTCTTT. Translated, it gives CSVEETGGPSKAFF.

This rearrangement joins TRBV23-1 to TRBJ2-2; D is unresolved. TRBV23-1 is given ORF status, its function remaining uncertain. The V end lost 0 bases, the J end lost 1 base, and 12 bases lay between the germline ends. The CDR3 totals 17 residues. CDR3 amino acids: CASSQSRGFMNTGELFF. For the CDR3, the DNA is TGCGCCAGCAGTCAATCGAGAGGATTCATGAACACCGGGGAGCTGTTTTTT.

The J gene is TRBJ1-1, the V gene TRBV5-1; 7 bases fit TRBD1. The germline V gene has CDR1 SGHRS and CDR2 YFSETQ. V lost 4 bases, J lost 1 base, and 4 bases stayed unmatched. The CDR3 contains 14 residues. CDR3 sequence (DNA): TGCGCCAGCAGCCAAAACAGGGGGAACACTGAAGCTTTCTTT. It yields the protein CASSQNRGNTEAFF.

This clone was found once. The V and J genes are TRBV5-1 and TRBJ1-2; tentative D call: TRBD1 (6 bases). The CDR3 consists of 13 residues. With 4 bases removed from V and 4 bases from J, the gap between germline ends came to 11 bases. Germline CDR1 is SGHRS and CDR2 is YFSETQ. For the CDR3, the DNA is TGCGCCAGCAGCCCCCAACAGGGCTATGGCTACACCTTC. Its translation is CASSPQQGYGYTF.

In this sample, this clone turned up once. The chain combines TRBV14 with TRBJ2-7; no definite D call. This CDR3 comprises 13 residues. Trimming took off 4 bases at V and 1 base at J, with 8 bases between the two ends. Germline V gene data show CDR1 as SGHDN and CDR2 as FVKESK. The CDR3 coding sequence is TGTGCCAGCAGCCCAATCATTTCCTACGAGCAGTACTTC. Translated: CASSPIISYEQYF.

This chain uses TRBV18 with TRBJ1-3, with 9 positions matching TRBD1. The V segment lost 2 bases and the J segment 0 bases; nucleotides outside the gene matches: 14. Germline V gives CDR1 KGHSH, CDR2 LQKENI. The CDR3 runs 20 residues. CDR3 in amino acids: CASSPTGQGHLGRSGNTIYF. CDR3 DNA sequence: TGTGCCAGCTCACCAACGGGACAGGGACACCTAGGGCGCTCTGGAAACACCATATATTTT.